Sequencing of this T cell receptor beta chain was carried out in a study of Tregs in tolerant kidney transplant recipients. Across the study: The nonmyeloablative bone marrow transplants came from related graft donors, with transient mixed chimerism.

As regards this clone: No antigen is known for it. The read comes to an end 3 residues before the CDR3 does, leaving the germline J gene to fill in the end.

Study-level results: Antigen-driven expansion was suggested because donor-specific Tregs expanded more than all Tregs in tolerant patients. Validation in larger populations is needed because few patients were studied.

After 5 to 7 days with irradiated graft donor PBMCs, CFSE-labeled recipient PBMCs were FACS-sorted. The CDR3 is 14 amino acids. CDR1 GTSNPN and CDR2 SVGIG come from the germline V gene (reference sequence). Trimming stripped 1 base from V and 0 bases from J, with 9 bases between. The assay was immunoSEQ multiplex PCR, and TCRdb's table has in-frame clones only and misses some. The table for this sample gives about 2,600 clones. The TCR sequence derives from a human patient who received a combined kidney and bone marrow transplant. Sequences were derived from CD8+ T cells from blood cultured with allogeneic cells, sampled before the transplant. The chain links TRBV30 to TRBJ1-2; D is perhaps TRBD1 (6 bases). CDR3 amino acids: CAWSGSGANYGYTF. The CDR3 bases that were read are TGTGCCTGGAGTGGGTCAGGGGCTAACTATGGC.